This passage covers 25 T cell receptor beta chains from one sample sequenced in a study of blood T cell repertoires in COVID-19. Data came from immunoSEQ multiplex PCR; TCRdb stores just in-frame clones and leaves some out. The sample gives approximately 220,000 clones, about 88% of which show up once; roughly 2.8% is in the top ten. Sample: peripheral blood. Every receptor here comes from a man aged 45 to 65 who had recovered from COVID-19.

The chain joins TRBV9 to TRBJ2-6; perhaps TRBD2 as D (5 bases). Germline V CDR1 and CDR2: SGDLS, YYNGEE. The CDR3 covers 16 residues. V lost 0 bases and J lost 0, with 7 bases in between. In nucleotides, the CDR3 is TGTGCCAGCAGCGTAGTGGGGAGCTCTGGGGCCAACGTCCTGACTTTC. It is translated as CASSVVGSSGANVLTF.

This sequence joins TRBV27 and TRBJ2-1; D is perhaps TRBD1 (5 bases). The CDR3 length is 14 residues. Germline V gene sequence: CDR1 MNHEY, CDR2 SMNVEV (reference sequence). Trimming stripped 1 base from V and 2 bases from J, with 6 bases between. DNA for the CDR3: TGTGCCAGCAGTTTATTAGGGGCCTACAATGAGCAGTTCTTC. It codes for CASSLLGAYNEQFF.

V gene TRBV4-1 combines with J gene TRBJ2-3; TRBD2 matches 8 bases. V trimming: 1 base; J trimming: 0 bases; junction bases outside the gene matches: 6. CDR3 size: 17 residues. Germline V CDR1 and CDR2: MGHRA, YSYEKL. The CDR3 here is CASSQGGPSGSTDTQYF. CDR3 sequence (DNA): TGCGCCAGCAGCCAAGGAGGGCCTAGCGGGAGCACAGATACGCAGTATTTT.

The chain employs TRBV19 and TRBJ2-7; D is perhaps TRBD2 (5 bases). Per the germline V gene, CDR1 is LNHDA and CDR2 is SQIVND (reference sequence). Trimming removed 3 bases from V and 6 bases from J, with 9 bases in between. This CDR3 is built from 12 residues. The CDR3 nucleotides are TGTGCCAGTAGTATCGGACTCTCCGAGCAGTACTTC. It yields the protein CASSIGLSEQYF.

This clone was counted a few times. V usage is TRBV3-1 (or the pseudogene TRBV3-2) and J usage is TRBJ2-5; tentative D call: TRBD2 (6 bases). V dropped 0 bases and J dropped 2 bases, with 10 bases sitting between them. Germline V gene lookup returns CDR1 LGHDT and CDR2 YNNKEL (reference sequence). CDR3 length equals 15 residues. CDR3: CASSQEWDLQETQYF. Here the CDR3 DNA reads TGTGCCAGCAGCCAAGAGTGGGACTTACAAGAGACCCAGTACTTC.

The chain carries TRBV11-3 and TRBJ2-3; 16 nucleotides align to TRBD2. Germline V gene lookup returns CDR1 SGHNT and CDR2 YENEEA. With 5 bases clipped from V and 4 bases from J, the junction kept 12 bases outside the gene matches. The CDR3 is 19 amino acids. The DNA of the CDR3 is TGTGCCAGCAGCCACCAACATCCGGGACTAGCGGGAGGGGCAGATACGCAGTATTTT. This encodes CASSHQHPGLAGGADTQYF.

The chain has TRBV28 and TRBJ2-7, with TRBD2 matching over 14 bases. Trimming cost V 3 bases and J 2 bases; bases outside gene matches: 6. CDR1 and CDR2 from the germline V gene are MDHEN and SYDVKM. The CDR3 has 17 residues. Here the CDR3 DNA reads TGTGCCAGCAGTTTGGGGACTAGCGGGAGATATGCCTACGAGCAGTACTTC. Amino acids: CASSLGTSGRYAYEQYF.

In nucleotides, the CDR3 is TGTGCCAGCAGTACAGAGAGCTCCTATAATTCACCCCTCCACTTT. It codes for CASSTESSYNSPLHF. The chain couples TRBV2 to TRBJ1-6; D is ambiguous. CDR3 length: 15 residues. Between the trimmed V and J ends, which lost 5 bases and 0 bases, there was a span of 8 bases. Germline values: CDR1 SNHLY, CDR2 FYNNEI.

This rearrangement joins TRBV7-9 to TRBJ2-7, with 8 positions matching TRBD2. From germline, CDR1 is SEHNR and CDR2 FQNEAQ (reference sequence). The ends lost 0 bases at V and 4 bases at J; junction bases unmatched: 2. The CDR3 has 14 residues. Here the CDR3 DNA reads TGTGCCAGCAGCTTAGCGGGACTAGTTTACGAGCAGTACTTC. Protein sequence: CASSLAGLVYEQYF.

The V call is TRBV5-1, the J call TRBJ1-6, with D perhaps TRBD1 (5 bases). The germline V gene has CDR1 SGHRS and CDR2 YFSETQ. V was cut by 4 bases and J by 5 bases, with 13 bases left in between. The CDR3 consists of 15 residues. For the CDR3, the DNA is TGCGCCAGCAGCATCCGACGGGGGGATAATTCACCCCTCCACTTT. Protein product: CASSIRRGDNSPLHF.

V and J are TRBV19 and TRBJ2-7; perhaps TRBD1 as D (6 bases). CDR3 length equals 15 residues. The germline V and J ends were trimmed by 4 bases and 2 bases, with 15 bases remaining between them. CDR1 and CDR2 from the germline V gene are LNHDA and SQIVND (reference sequence). The CDR3 loop reads CASSNPWDTTYEQYF. DNA of the CDR3: TGTGCCAGTAGTAACCCCTGGGACACGACCTACGAGCAGTACTTC. The variable domain in full, with the rest retrieved from reference TRBV19 and TRBJ2-7, is DGGITQSPKYLFRKEGQNVTLSCEQNLNHDAMYWYRQDPGQGLRLIYYSQIVNDFQKGDIAEGYSVSREKKESFPLTVTSAQKNPTAFYLCASSNPWDTTYEQYFGPGTRLTVT.

The chain recombines TRBV30 with TRBJ1-2, with D possibly matching TRBD1 (5 bases). V gave up 2 bases and J gave up 7 bases, with 11 bases separating them. CDR3 size: 12 residues. The germline gives CDR1 GTSNPN, CDR2 SVGIG (reference sequence). The CDR3 region is CAWSTQVAGYTF. The CDR3 DNA is TGTGCCTGGAGTACACAGGTGGCTGGCTACACCTTC.

V usage is TRBV28 and J usage is TRBJ1-1; TRBD1 matches 8 bases. Per germline, CDR1 MDHEN and CDR2 SYDVKM. The CDR3 covers 14 residues. The V gene end was trimmed by 6 bases and the J gene end by 1 base; junction bases not matched to a gene: 4. Here the CDR3 reads CASSHGQGNTEAFF. CDR3 coding DNA: TGTGCCAGCAGCCACGGACAGGGGAACACTGAAGCTTTCTTT.

Points on this clone: In the same sample, other DNA sequences code for this CDR3. V usage is TRBV5-1 and J usage is TRBJ2-3; 8 positions agree with TRBD2. Germline V gene sequence: CDR1 SGHRS, CDR2 YFSETQ. The CDR3 consists of 14 residues. With V trimmed by 4 bases and J by 3 bases, 4 bases remained unmatched. CDR3 sequence (DNA): TGCGCCAGCAGCCCAAGCGGGAGTACAGATACGCAGTATTTT. This sequence encodes CASSPSGSTDTQYF. Full variable domain (outside the CDR3, taken from reference TRBV5-1 and TRBJ2-3): KAGVTQTPRYLIKTRGQQVTLSCSPISGHRSVSWYQQTPGQGLQFLFEYFSETQRNKGNFPGRFSGRQFSNSRSEMNVSTLELGDSALYLCASSPSGSTDTQYFGPGTRLTVL.

This chain uses TRBV29-1 with TRBJ2-2, with unresolved D. Trimming left V 4 bases short and J 3 bases short, with 6 bases between. The CDR3 spans 12 residues. Germline V gene lookup returns CDR1 SQVTM and CDR2 ANQGSEA. The CDR3 sequence is CSVVSDTGELFF. The CDR3 DNA is TGCAGCGTTGTGTCAGACACCGGGGAGCTGTTTTTT.

The chain carries TRBV28 and TRBJ2-5, with 12 bases that match TRBD2. Germline V CDR1 and CDR2: MDHEN, SYDVKM. V lost 4 bases to trimming and J lost 7 bases; unmatched junction nucleotides: 19. The CDR3 runs 19 residues. This chain's CDR3 is CASSSSTSGRGLRVGTQYF. As DNA, the CDR3 is TGTGCCAGCAGTTCCTCGACTAGCGGGAGAGGGCTCCGGGTGGGGACCCAGTACTTC. The whole variable domain, filled in from reference TRBV28 and TRBJ2-5, reads DVKVTQSSRYLVKRTGEKVFLECVQDMDHENMFWYRQDPGLGLRLIYFSYDVKMKEKGDIPEGYSVSREKKERFSLILESASTNQTSMYLCASSSSTSGRGLRVGTQYFGPGTRLLVL.

The genes are TRBV11-3 and TRBJ2-1; TRBD1 matches at 7 bases. Germline CDR1 and CDR2: SGHNT and YENEEA. V trimming: 5 bases; J trimming: 8 bases; junction bases outside the gene matches: 9. The CDR3 covers 14 residues. CDR3 sequence: CASSRGRDSDEQFF. The CDR3 bases are TGTGCCAGCAGCCGAGGCCGGGACAGTGATGAGCAGTTCTTC.

This chain joins TRBV27 and TRBJ2-3, with TRBD2 matching over 11 bases. With 3 bases clipped from V and 3 bases from J, the junction kept 8 bases outside the gene matches. The V gene's germline CDR1 is MNHEY and CDR2 SMNVEV (reference sequence). The CDR3 covers 17 residues. This chain's CDR3 is CASSLFSGRAGTDTQYF. The CDR3, as DNA: TGTGCCAGCAGTTTGTTTAGCGGGAGGGCCGGGACAGATACGCAGTATTTT.

The chain joins TRBV28 to TRBJ2-3; TRBD2 agrees at 10 bases. This CDR3 spans 16 amino acids. V was pared by 6 bases and J by 1 base, with 7 bases of the junction left unmatched. Germline V gene data show CDR1 as MDHEN and CDR2 as SYDVKM. Here the CDR3 reads CASSLAGGPRTDTQYF. CDR3 bases: TGTGCCAGCAGCTTAGCGGGAGGACCCCGCACAGATACGCAGTATTTT.

This clone was picked up one time. The chain joins TRBV10-3 to TRBJ2-7, with D maybe TRBD2 (6 bases). Germline V lookup: CDR1 ENHRY, CDR2 SYGVKD. Trimming took off 4 bases at V and 4 bases at J, with 17 bases between the two ends. This CDR3 spans 15 amino acids. In DNA form, the CDR3 reads TGTGCCATCAGTGGCAATAGGGCGGGATTTTACGAGCAGTACTTC. Its protein is CAISGNRAGFYEQYF.

The J gene is TRBJ1-3, the V gene TRBV4-1; possibly TRBD1 for D (6 bases). The CDR3 has 21 residues. V shed 3 bases and J shed 0 bases, with 27 bases lying between them. The germline V gene has CDR1 MGHRA and CDR2 YSYEKL. CDR3 in amino acids: CASSHASRRDISSTSGNTIYF. In nucleotides, the CDR3 is TGCGCCAGCAGCCATGCTAGCCGCAGGGACATCTCTTCTACCTCTGGAAACACCATATATTTT.

The V and J genes are TRBV27 and TRBJ1-6; TRBD1 aligns across 9 bases. V dropped 2 bases and J dropped 7; count of bases not matched to a gene: 9. Per the germline V gene, CDR1 is MNHEY and CDR2 is SMNVEV (reference sequence). CDR3 length: 17 residues. Here the CDR3 DNA reads TGTGCCAGCAGTTTACCCTCGACAGGGGGGTTGAATTCACCCCTCCACTTT. Translating it yields CASSLPSTGGLNSPLHF.

This chain links TRBV7-9 with TRBJ2-5; no clear D gene. The CDR3 loop spans 12 amino acids. Deletions cut 3 bases from V and 2 bases from J, with 4 bases between. The germline V gene encodes CDR1 SEHNR and CDR2 FQNEAQ (reference sequence). The CDR3, as DNA: TGTGCCAGCAGCTTCCTGCAAGAGACCCAGTACTTC. Residues: CASSFLQETQYF. Complete variable domain (other parts from reference TRBV7-9 and TRBJ2-5): DTGVSQNPRHKITKRGQNVTFRCDPISEHNRLYWYRQTLGQGPEFLTYFQNEAQLEKSRLLSDRFSAERPKGSFSTLEIQRTEQGDSAMYLCASSFLQETQYFGPGTRLLVL.

This chain uses TRBV27 with TRBJ2-6, with D tentatively TRBD2 (5 bases). The V and J ends lost 1 base and 0 bases respectively, with 10 bases between them. This CDR3 is built from 17 residues. Germline CDR1 reads MNHEY; CDR2 reads SMNVEV (reference sequence). The CDR3 region is CASSLLGGGSGANVLTF. The CDR3 DNA follows: TGTGCCAGCAGTTTATTAGGCGGAGGCTCTGGGGCCAACGTCCTGACTTTC.

The V call is TRBV18, the J call TRBJ2-2; 8 nucleotides line up with TRBD1. Germline V CDR1 and CDR2: KGHSH, LQKENI. The length of the CDR3 is 17 residues. V shed 8 bases and J 4 bases; nucleotides not matched to a gene: 15. CDR3 loop: CASQPPQGAVGTGELFF. DNA for the CDR3: TGTGCCAGCCAACCCCCTCAGGGGGCGGTTGGCACCGGGGAGCTGTTTTTT.